The sequence of this T cell receptor beta chain was determined in a study of cytomegalovirus exposure and HLA in healthy donors. Of note for this clone: Its antigen is still unknown.

The study's findings and limits: Rates of TCR association differed by HLA locus in a later analysis, with DRB1 highest and HLA-C lowest.

From germline, CDR1 is MNHNS and CDR2 SASEGT. The CDR3 has 16 amino acids. J was trimmed by 0 bases and V by 4 bases; bases with no gene match: 3. Primers: 60 Vbeta forward and 13 Jbeta reverse. TCRdb's table, derived via immunoSEQ multiplex PCR, lists solely in-frame clones and lacks some. This sample has approximately 140,000 clones, with 70% to 80% found just once. The receptor comes from a human donor in good health. The chain uses TRBV6-1 and TRBJ2-2; 9 bases fit TRBD2. Sample: PBMCs. The CDR3: CASSVSSGANTGELFF. In DNA, the CDR3 is TGTGCCAGCAGTGTATCTAGCGGGGCGAACACCGGGGAGCTGTTTTTT.